Each of the 16 T cell receptor beta chains below was sequenced from the same sample in a study of beta chain features in type 1 diabetes. Study observations and caveats: Shortening of TCRB CDR3s, moderate but significant, appeared in all four CD4+ subsets of Type 1 diabetes patients.

Expressed TCRB transcripts were sequenced, since all the RNA that had been isolated was reverse transcribed. The data were produced by immunoSEQ multiplex PCR, yet TCRdb's version contains in-frame clones alone and is incomplete. The data show about 700,000 clones, roughly 13% seen once. Their target antigens are unknown. The sample was naive CD4+ T cells from blood. The receptors shown here come from a young man with type 1 diabetes.

This clone has a count of ten or more. This chain links TRBV30 with TRBJ2-2; the D is unclear. Per germline, CDR1 GTSNPN and CDR2 SVGIG (reference sequence). CDR3 length: 11 amino acids. V lost 0 bases to trimming and J lost 9 bases, with 5 bases between them. The CDR3 loop reads CAWSVLRELFF. The CDR3 DNA sequence: TGTGCCTGGAGTGTACTCCGGGAGCTGTTTTTT. The whole variable domain, filled in from reference TRBV30 and TRBJ2-2, reads SQTIHQWPATLVQPVGSPLSLECTVEGTSNPNLYWYRQAAGRGLQLLFYSVGIGQISSEVPQNLSASRPQDRQFILSSKKLLLSDSGFYLCAWSVLRELFFGEGSRLTVL.

The chain links TRBV7-9 to TRBJ2-1; D remains unclear. In germline, CDR1 is SEHNR, CDR2 FQNEAQ (reference sequence). The CDR3 has 14 residues. With 3 bases removed from V and 5 bases from J, the gap between germline ends came to 11 bases. The CDR3 region is CASSFRLTDNEQFF. The CDR3, as DNA: TGTGCCAGCAGCTTCAGGCTAACGGACAATGAGCAGTTCTTC.

This clone has more than one count but fewer than ten. The CDR3 DNA reads as TGCGCCAGCAGCCAAGATCCCGGACAGGGACAAGAGACCCAGTACTTC. Translation gives CASSQDPGQGQETQYF. This chain uses TRBV4-1 with TRBJ2-5; 8 nucleotides align to TRBD1. This CDR3 comprises 16 residues. Trimming cost V 0 bases and J 2 bases; bases outside gene matches: 5. Germline CDR1 MGHRA, CDR2 YSYEKL.

This clone has just a few counts. The chain links TRBV5-4 to TRBJ2-3, with TRBD1 identical over 8 bases. The CDR3 sequence is 14 residues long. The germline V gene encodes CDR1 SGHNT and CDR2 YYREEE (reference sequence). V gave up 6 bases and J gave up 6 bases; unmatched junction bases: 9. The CDR3 spells CASMRAGGRDTQYF. The CDR3 region has the DNA TGTGCCAGCATGCGGGCAGGGGGCAGGGATACGCAGTATTTT.

The chain is built from TRBV2 and TRBJ2-5, with D perhaps assigned TRBD1 or TRBD2 (5 bases each). Between the trimmed V and J ends, which lost 2 bases and 5 bases, there was a span of 18 bases. Germline assignment: CDR1 SNHLY and CDR2 FYNNEI. CDR3 length: 16 residues. The CDR3 spells CASSEQGQGGLETQYF. CDR3 nucleotide sequence: TGTGCCAGCAGTGAACAGGGCCAGGGCGGGTTGGAGACCCAGTACTTC.

With regard to this clone: This CDR3 is also generated by other DNA sequences in the sample. The rearrangement uses TRBV5-1 and TRBJ2-5; the match to TRBD2 covers 7 bases. Per germline, CDR1 SGHRS and CDR2 YFSETQ. Trimming took 3 bases from V and 5 from J; bases not matched to a gene: 7. This CDR3 contains 14 residues. The chain's CDR3 is CASSSGRGEETQYF. As DNA, the CDR3 is TGCGCCAGCAGCTCCGGACGGGGGGAGGAGACCCAGTACTTC.

This clone turned up a few times. This chain uses TRBV2 with TRBJ1-2; unclear D gene. Germline CDR1 is SNHLY and CDR2 is FYNNEI. This CDR3 comprises 13 residues. The V end was cut by 5 bases, the J end by 7 bases, with 14 bases between. The CDR3 DNA reads as TGTGCCAGCAGTACAGATTCGATCGCTGGCTACACCTTC. It codes for CASSTDSIAGYTF.

This clone appeared a few times. V gene TRBV15 combines with J gene TRBJ1-3; TRBD1 is a possible D gene (5 bases). The V end lost 0 bases, the J end lost 8 bases, and 14 bases lay between the germline ends. The CDR3 contains 15 residues. CDR1 LNHNV and CDR2 YYDKDF come from the germline V gene (reference sequence). The CDR3 spells CATSRDGMGPDTIYF. In DNA, the CDR3 is TGTGCCACCAGCAGAGATGGTATGGGACCCGACACCATATATTTT.

This clone appeared a few times. The CDR3 protein is CASSLYPAGGYTF. The CDR3 DNA reads as TGTGCCAGCAGCTTGTATCCCGCGGGTGGCTACACCTTC. This chain uses TRBV5-4 with TRBJ1-2; D gene unclear. Trimming removed 1 base from V and 7 bases from J, with 11 bases in between. The CDR3 length is 13 residues. Germline V CDR1 and CDR2: SGHNT, YYREEE (reference sequence).

The V call is TRBV29-1, the J call TRBJ1-1; no clear D gene. The germline gives CDR1 SQVTM, CDR2 ANQGSEA. Between the trimmed V and J ends, which lost 0 bases and 1 base, there was a span of 6 bases. This CDR3 is 13 amino acids long. The CDR3 nucleotides read TGCAGCGTTGAAGAAACCCAGAACACTGAAGCTTTCTTT. Its protein product is CSVEETQNTEAFF.

Regarding this clone: Other DNA sequences in the sample encode the same CDR3. The chain is built from TRBV9 and TRBJ2-3; 8 bases are shared with TRBD1. CDR1 is SGDLS and CDR2 is YYNGEE in the germline V gene. V lost 0 bases to trimming and J lost 0 bases; unmatched junction nucleotides: 0. This CDR3 is built from 15 residues. The CDR3 loop reads CASSVAGGSTDTQYF. As DNA, the CDR3 is TGTGCCAGCAGCGTAGCAGGGGGCAGCACAGATACGCAGTATTTT.

The chain links TRBV29-1 to TRBJ2-7, with a tentative D call TRBD2 (5 bases). The CDR3 has 13 residues. Trimming removed 4 bases at V and 2 bases at J, with 12 bases between. Germline CDR1 and CDR2: SQVTM and ANQGSEA. DNA of the CDR3: TGCAGCGTTGCGAGGGTGCCCACCTACGAGCAGTACTTC. Translated: CSVARVPTYEQYF.

A few counts support this clone. DNA of the CDR3: TGTGCCACCAGCGCCCACGGGAGTTATGAAAAACTGTTTTTT. It codes for CATSAHGSYEKLFF. V and J are TRBV15 and TRBJ1-4; D unresolved. The CDR3 length is 14 residues. Trimming cost V 5 bases and J 6 bases, with 13 bases left between them. In germline, CDR1 is LNHNV, CDR2 YYDKDF (reference sequence).

This clone was observed a handful of times. This sequence joins TRBV6-5 and TRBJ2-3; 7 positions match TRBD1. After removal of 4 bases from V and 2 bases from J, the junction contained 9 bases not matched to a gene. The CDR3 has 16 residues. Germline CDR1 is MNHEY and CDR2 is SVGAGI. CDR3 in amino acids: CASSSTDRAHTDTQYF. CDR3 nucleotide sequence: TGTGCCAGCAGTTCAACCGACAGGGCGCACACAGATACGCAGTATTTT.

The chain carries TRBV9 and TRBJ1-2; 7 bases agree with TRBD1. The junction had 6 bases not matched to a gene; V was cut back by 0 bases and J by 4 bases. Germline CDR1 reads SGDLS; CDR2 reads YYNGEE. The CDR3 has 15 amino acids. CDR3 in DNA: TGTGCCAGCAGCGTAGGGCAGGGGGTGTCCTATGGCTACACCTTC. Translation: CASSVGQGVSYGYTF.

This clone was seen a handful of times. Other DNA sequences in this specimen translate into the identical CDR3. The chain uses TRBV4-2 and TRBJ2-3; no reliable D call. The V end was cut by 4 bases, the J end by 2 bases, with 4 bases between. The CDR3 totals 12 residues. Germline CDR1 is LGHNA and CDR2 is YNFKEQ. This CDR3 is CASSLSTDTQYF. The DNA for the CDR3 is TGTGCCAGCAGCCTCTCCACAGATACGCAGTATTTT.